This T cell receptor (beta chain) emerged from a study of CD4 and CD8 cells across lung adenocarcinoma regions. Samples came from patients with localized non-small cell lung adenocarcinoma. TCRdb re-derived calls from the PCR reads in MiXCR, one entry per CDR3 protein. The table shows 20,000 to 30,000 distinct CDR3 sequences, with almost 50% occurring only once. From germline, CDR1 is MNHEY and CDR2 SVGAGI. The CDR3 spans 14 residues. This clonotype is labeled as medium-sized. Sequenced sample: CD8+ T cells from the center of a lung tumor. The chain links TRBV6-5 to TRBJ2-1, with D possibly being TRBD2 (6 bases). The end of the DNA is better explained by TRBJ2-7, so the J call may be wrong. The clonotype originates from a male donor with lung adenocarcinoma. The CD4 and CD8 labels of this study may be unreliable. This CDR3 is CATHPAGPLYEQYF. CDR3 DNA sequence: TGTGCCACCCACCCGGCGGGACCCCTCTACGAGCAGTACTTC.